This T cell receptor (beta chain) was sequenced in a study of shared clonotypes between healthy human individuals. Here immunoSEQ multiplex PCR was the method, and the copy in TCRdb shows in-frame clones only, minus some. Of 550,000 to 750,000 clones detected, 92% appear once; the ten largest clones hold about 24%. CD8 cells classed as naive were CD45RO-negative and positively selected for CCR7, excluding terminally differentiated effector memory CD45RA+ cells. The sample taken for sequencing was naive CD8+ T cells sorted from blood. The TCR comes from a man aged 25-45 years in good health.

CDR3 sequence: CATSRDRGPTAYEQYF. CDR3 coding DNA: TGTGCCACCAGCAGAGATCGGGGGCCTACTGCCTACGAGCAGTACTTC. The genes are TRBV15 and TRBJ2-7; the D gene could be TRBD1 or TRBD2 (6 bases each). The CDR3 covers 16 residues. Germline V CDR1 and CDR2: LNHNV, YYDKDF (reference sequence). The ends were cut back, 0 bases at V and 2 bases at J, with 14 bases in the middle.